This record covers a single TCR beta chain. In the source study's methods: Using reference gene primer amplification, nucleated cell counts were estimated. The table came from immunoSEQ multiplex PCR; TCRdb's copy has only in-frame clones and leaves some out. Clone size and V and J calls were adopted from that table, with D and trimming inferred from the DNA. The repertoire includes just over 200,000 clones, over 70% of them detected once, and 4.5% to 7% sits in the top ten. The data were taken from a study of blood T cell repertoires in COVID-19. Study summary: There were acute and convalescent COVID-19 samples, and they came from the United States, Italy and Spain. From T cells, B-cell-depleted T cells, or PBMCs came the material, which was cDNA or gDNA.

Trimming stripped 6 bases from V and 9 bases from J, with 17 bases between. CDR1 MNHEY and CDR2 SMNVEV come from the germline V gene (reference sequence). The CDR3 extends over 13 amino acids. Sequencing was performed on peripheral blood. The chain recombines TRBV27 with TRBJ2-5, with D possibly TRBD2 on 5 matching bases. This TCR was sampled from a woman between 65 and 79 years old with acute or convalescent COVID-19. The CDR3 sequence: CASRAGNDGAQYF. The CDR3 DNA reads TGTGCCAGCAGAGCCGGGAATGATGGGGCCCAGTACTTC.